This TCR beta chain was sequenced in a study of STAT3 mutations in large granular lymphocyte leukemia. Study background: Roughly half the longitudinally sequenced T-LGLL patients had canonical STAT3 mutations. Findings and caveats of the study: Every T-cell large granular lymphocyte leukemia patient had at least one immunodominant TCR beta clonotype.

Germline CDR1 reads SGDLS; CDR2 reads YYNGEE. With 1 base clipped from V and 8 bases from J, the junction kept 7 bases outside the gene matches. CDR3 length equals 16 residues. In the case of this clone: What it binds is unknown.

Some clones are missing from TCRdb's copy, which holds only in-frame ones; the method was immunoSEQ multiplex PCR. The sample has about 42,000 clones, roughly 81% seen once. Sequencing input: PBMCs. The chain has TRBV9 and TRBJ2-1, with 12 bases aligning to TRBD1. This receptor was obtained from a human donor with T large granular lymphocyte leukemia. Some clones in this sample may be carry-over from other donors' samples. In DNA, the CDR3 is TGTGCCAGCAGCGTAAGGGGACAGGGGGCTACATATGAGCAGTTCTTC. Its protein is CASSVRGQGATYEQFF.